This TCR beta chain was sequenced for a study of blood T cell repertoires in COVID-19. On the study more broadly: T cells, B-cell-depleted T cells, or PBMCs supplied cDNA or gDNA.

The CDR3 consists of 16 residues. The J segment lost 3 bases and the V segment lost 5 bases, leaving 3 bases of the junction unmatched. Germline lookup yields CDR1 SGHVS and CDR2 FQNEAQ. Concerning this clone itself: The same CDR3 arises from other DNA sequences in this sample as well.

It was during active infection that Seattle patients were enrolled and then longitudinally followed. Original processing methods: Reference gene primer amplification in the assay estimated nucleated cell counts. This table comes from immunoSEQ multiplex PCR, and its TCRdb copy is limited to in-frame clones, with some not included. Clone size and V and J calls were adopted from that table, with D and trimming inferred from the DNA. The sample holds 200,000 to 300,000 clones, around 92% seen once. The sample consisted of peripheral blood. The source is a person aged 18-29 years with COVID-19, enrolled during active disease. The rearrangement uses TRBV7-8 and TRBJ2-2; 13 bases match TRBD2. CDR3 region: CASSIGLAGDTGELFF. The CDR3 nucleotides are TGTGCCAGCAGCATTGGACTAGCGGGAGACACCGGGGAGCTGTTTTTT.